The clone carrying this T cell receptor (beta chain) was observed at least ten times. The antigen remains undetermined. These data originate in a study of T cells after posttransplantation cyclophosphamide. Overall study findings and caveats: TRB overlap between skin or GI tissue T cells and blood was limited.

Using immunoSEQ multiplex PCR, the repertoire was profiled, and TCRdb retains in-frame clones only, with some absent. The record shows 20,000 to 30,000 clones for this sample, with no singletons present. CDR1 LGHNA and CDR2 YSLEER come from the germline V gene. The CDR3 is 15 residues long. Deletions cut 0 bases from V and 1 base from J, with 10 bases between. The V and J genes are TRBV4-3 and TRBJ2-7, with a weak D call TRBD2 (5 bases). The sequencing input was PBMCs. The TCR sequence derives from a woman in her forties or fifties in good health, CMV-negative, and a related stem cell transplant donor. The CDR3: CASSQDFGESYEQYF. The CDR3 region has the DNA TGCGCCAGCAGCCAAGATTTCGGGGAGTCCTACGAGCAGTACTTC.